The clone carrying this TCR beta chain has ten or more counts. There were TCR beta CDR3 regions amplified from RNA transcripts. The TCR CDR3 first-round RT-PCR relied on the HTBI primer set. A single record per CDR3 protein comes from TCRdb applying MiXCR to the multiplex PCR reads. Of about 560,000 distinct CDR3 sequences in the sample, roughly a sixth were seen once. These data are taken from a study of T cells in Graves' hyperthyroidism and ophthalmopathy. PBMCs stemmed from more than 7.5 ml fresh peripheral blood. CDR1 and CDR2 from the germline V gene are KGHSH and LQKENI. The CDR3 covers 13 residues. Trimming took off 4 bases at V and 6 bases at J, with 11 bases between the two ends.

The origin of this receptor is a young woman with Graves' hyperthyroidism. The sequenced material came from blood. The chain has TRBV18 and TRBJ2-3, with D possibly TRBD2 on 6 matching bases. In DNA, the CDR3 is TGTGCCAGCTCACTCCTCCGGGAGGATACGCAGTATTTT. Amino acids: CASSLLREDTQYF.